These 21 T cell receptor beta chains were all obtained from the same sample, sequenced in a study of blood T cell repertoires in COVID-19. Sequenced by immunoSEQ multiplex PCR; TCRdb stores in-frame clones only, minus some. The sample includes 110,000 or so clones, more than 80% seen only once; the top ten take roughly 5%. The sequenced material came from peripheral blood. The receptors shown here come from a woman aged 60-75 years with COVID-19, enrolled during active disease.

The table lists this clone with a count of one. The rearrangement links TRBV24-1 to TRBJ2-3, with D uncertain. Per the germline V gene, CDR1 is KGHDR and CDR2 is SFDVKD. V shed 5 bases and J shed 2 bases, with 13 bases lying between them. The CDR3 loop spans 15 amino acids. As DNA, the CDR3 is TGTGCCACCAGTGGCATTGGCCTCTCCACAGATACGCAGTATTTT. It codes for CATSGIGLSTDTQYF.

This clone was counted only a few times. The CDR3 coding sequence is TGTGCCAGCACTTTGAGCAGGATGAACACTGAAGCTTTCTTT. Amino acid sequence: CASTLSRMNTEAFF. This chain uses TRBV6-5 with TRBJ1-1; D unclear. The V gene's germline CDR1 is MNHEY and CDR2 SVGAGI. V was cut by 7 bases and J by 0 bases, with 12 bases left in between. The CDR3 runs to 14 residues.

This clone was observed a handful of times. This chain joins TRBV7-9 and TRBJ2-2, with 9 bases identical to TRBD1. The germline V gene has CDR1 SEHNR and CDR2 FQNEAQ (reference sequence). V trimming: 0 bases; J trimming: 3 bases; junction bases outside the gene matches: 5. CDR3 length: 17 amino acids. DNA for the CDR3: TGTGCCAGCAGCTTAGCGGACAGGGGATCTCACACCGGGGAGCTGTTTTTT. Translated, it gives CASSLADRGSHTGELFF. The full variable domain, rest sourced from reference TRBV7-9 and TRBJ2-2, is DTGVSQNPRHKITKRGQNVTFRCDPISEHNRLYWYRQTLGQGPEFLTYFQNEAQLEKSRLLSDRFSAERPKGSFSTLEIQRTEQGDSAMYLCASSLADRGSHTGELFFGEGSRLTVL.

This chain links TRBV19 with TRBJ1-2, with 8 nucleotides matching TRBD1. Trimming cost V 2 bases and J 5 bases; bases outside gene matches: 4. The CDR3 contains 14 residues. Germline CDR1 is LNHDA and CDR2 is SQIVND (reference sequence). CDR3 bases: TGTGCCAGTAGTATACGGACAGGGAATTATGGCTACACCTTC. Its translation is CASSIRTGNYGYTF.

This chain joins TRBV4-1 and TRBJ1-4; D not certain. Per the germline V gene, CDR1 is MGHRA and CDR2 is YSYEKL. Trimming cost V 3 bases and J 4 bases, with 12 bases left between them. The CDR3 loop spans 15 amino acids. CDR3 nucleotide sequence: TGCGCCAGCAGCCACGCGGGTCTCCTTAATGAAAAACTGTTTTTT. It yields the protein CASSHAGLLNEKLFF.

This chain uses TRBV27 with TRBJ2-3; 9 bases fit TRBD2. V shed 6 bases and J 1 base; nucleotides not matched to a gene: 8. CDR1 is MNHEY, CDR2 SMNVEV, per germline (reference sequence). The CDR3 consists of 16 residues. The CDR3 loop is CASRRRGGAGTDTQYF. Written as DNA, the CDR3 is TGTGCCAGCAGAAGACGCGGGGGGGCGGGCACAGATACGCAGTATTTT.

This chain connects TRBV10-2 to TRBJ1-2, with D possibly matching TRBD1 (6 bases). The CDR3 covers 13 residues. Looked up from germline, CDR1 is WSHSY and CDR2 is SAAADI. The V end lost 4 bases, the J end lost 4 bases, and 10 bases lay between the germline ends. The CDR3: CASSAGQSYGYTF. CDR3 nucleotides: TGCGCCAGCAGTGCCGGACAGTCCTATGGCTACACCTTC.

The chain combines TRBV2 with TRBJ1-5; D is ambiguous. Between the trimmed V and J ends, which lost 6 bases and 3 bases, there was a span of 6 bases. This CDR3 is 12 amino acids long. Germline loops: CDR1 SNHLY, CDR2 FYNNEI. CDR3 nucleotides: TGTGCCAGCAGGGGCAACAATCAGCCCCAGCATTTT. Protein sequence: CASRGNNQPQHF.

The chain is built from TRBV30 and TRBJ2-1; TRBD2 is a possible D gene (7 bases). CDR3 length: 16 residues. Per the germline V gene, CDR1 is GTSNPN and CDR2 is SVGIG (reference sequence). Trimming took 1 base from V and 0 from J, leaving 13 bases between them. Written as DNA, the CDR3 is TGTGCCTGGAGTGGCTCGGGGGGCTACTCCTACAATGAGCAGTTCTTC. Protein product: CAWSGSGGYSYNEQFF.

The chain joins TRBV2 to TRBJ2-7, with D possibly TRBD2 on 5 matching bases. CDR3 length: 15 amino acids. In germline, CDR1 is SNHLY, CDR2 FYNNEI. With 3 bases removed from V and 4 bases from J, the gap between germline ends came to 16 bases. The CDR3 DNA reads TGTGCCAGCAGTGATCCGGGAAACCTCCGGTACGAGCAGTACTTC. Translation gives CASSDPGNLRYEQYF.

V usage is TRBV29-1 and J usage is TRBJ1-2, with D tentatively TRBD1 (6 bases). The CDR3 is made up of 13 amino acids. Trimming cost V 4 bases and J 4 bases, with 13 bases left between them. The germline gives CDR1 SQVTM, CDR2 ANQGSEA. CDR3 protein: CSVASTGTYGYTF. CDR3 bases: TGCAGCGTTGCATCTACAGGGACCTATGGCTACACCTTC.

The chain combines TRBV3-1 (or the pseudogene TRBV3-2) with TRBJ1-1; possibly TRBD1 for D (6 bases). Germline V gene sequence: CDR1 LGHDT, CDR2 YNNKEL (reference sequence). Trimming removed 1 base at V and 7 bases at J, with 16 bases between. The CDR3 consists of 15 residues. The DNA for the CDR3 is TGTGCCAGCAGCCAAGGGGCGGGGGCGATCCATGAAGCTTTCTTT. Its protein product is CASSQGAGAIHEAFF.

Here the CDR3 reads CASRGQGNTEAFF. The CDR3 nucleotides read TGTGCCAGCAGGGGACAGGGGAACACTGAAGCTTTCTTT. The chain joins TRBV2 to TRBJ1-1, with TRBD1 matching over 9 bases. Looked up from germline, CDR1 is SNHLY and CDR2 is FYNNEI. This CDR3 contains 13 residues. J was trimmed by 1 base and V by 6 bases; bases with no gene match: 0.

CDR3 loop: CASSSRAGVPGGYTF. In DNA, the CDR3 is TGTGCCAGCAGCTCCCGAGCAGGGGTCCCAGGCGGCTACACCTTC. The chain uses TRBV7-8 and TRBJ1-2; possibly TRBD1 for D (6 bases). V was clipped by 4 bases and J by 8 bases, with 20 bases between them. The CDR3 sequence is 15 residues long. The germline gives CDR1 SGHVS, CDR2 FQNEAQ.

CDR3 coding DNA: TGTGCCAGCAGCGCTTTTGGGGCCACTGAAGCTTTCTTT. This encodes CASSAFGATEAFF. This chain uses TRBV7-8 with TRBJ1-1; D is perhaps TRBD1 (5 bases). V lost 5 bases and J lost 4, with 11 bases in between. Germline V CDR1 and CDR2: SGHVS, FQNEAQ. This CDR3 comprises 13 residues.

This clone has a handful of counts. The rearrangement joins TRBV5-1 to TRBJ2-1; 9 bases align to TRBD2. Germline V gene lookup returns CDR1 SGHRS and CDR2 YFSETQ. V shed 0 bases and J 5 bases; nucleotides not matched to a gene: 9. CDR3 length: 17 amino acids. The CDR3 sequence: CASSLDFAGGLNNEQFF. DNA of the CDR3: TGCGCCAGCAGCTTGGACTTCGCGGGGGGGCTTAACAATGAGCAGTTCTTC.

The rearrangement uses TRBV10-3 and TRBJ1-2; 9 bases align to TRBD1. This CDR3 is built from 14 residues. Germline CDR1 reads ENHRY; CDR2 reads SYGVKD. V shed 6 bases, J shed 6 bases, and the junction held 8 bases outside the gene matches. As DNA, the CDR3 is TGTGCCATCAGAGCCGGGACAGGGTCGGATGGCTACACCTTC. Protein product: CAIRAGTGSDGYTF.

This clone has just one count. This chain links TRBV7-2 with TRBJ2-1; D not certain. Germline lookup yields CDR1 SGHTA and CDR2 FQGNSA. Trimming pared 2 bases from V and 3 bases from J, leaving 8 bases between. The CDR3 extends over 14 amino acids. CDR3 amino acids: CASSLIGDYNEQFF. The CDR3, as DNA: TGTGCCAGCAGCTTAATCGGAGACTACAATGAGCAGTTCTTC.

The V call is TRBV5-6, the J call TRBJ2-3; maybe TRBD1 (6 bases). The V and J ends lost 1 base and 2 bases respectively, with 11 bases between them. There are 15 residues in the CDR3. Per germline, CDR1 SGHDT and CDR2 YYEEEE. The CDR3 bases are TGTGCCAGCAGCTTGCTCGGGACACCCACAGATACGCAGTATTTT. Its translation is CASSLLGTPTDTQYF.

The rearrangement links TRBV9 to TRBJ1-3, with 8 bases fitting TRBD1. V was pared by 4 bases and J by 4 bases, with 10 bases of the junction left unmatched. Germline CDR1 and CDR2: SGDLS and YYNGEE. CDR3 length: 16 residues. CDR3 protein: CASSTSGQGAGNTIYF. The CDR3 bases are TGTGCCAGCAGCACCTCAGGACAGGGCGCCGGAAACACCATATATTTT. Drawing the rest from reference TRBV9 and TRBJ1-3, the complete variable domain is DSGVTQTPKHLITATGQRVTLRCSPRSGDLSVYWYQQSLDQGLQFLIQYYNGEERAKGNILERFSAQQFPDLHSELNLSSLELGDSALYFCASSTSGQGAGNTIYFGEGSWLTVV.

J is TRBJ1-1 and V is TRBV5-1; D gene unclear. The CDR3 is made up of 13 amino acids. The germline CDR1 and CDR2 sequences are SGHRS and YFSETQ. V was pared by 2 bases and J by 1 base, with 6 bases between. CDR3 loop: CASSLQTNTEAFF. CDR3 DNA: TGCGCCAGCAGCTTACAGACGAACACTGAAGCTTTCTTT.